These 21 T cell receptor beta chains originate from one sample sequenced in a study of siplizumab effects on memory and regulatory T cells. Generated by immunoSEQ multiplex PCR, the TCRdb table keeps only in-frame clones and is missing some. The data hold roughly 97,000 clones, with over 90% observed a single time. Material for sequencing was Tregs sorted from blood. The receptors were gathered from a human donor in good health.

V gene TRBV7-6 combines with J gene TRBJ2-7; no clear D gene. The V end lost 5 bases, the J end lost 7 bases, and 12 bases lay between the germline ends. This CDR3 comprises 12 residues. In germline, CDR1 is SGHVS, CDR2 FNYEAQ. CDR3 sequence (DNA): TGTGCCAGCAGCCCGCTAACGCGGGAGCAGTACTTC. Its translation: CASSPLTREQYF.

The chain combines TRBV7-2 with TRBJ1-2; the D is unclear. The V gene lost 5 bases and the J gene lost 2 bases, with 15 bases spanning the gap. The CDR3 covers 15 residues. The germline gives CDR1 SGHTA, CDR2 FQGNSA. In DNA, the CDR3 is TGTGCCAGCAGCCTATCCGGAGGACGGAACTATGGCTACACCTTC. This translates into CASSLSGGRNYGYTF.

This sequence joins TRBV11-3 and TRBJ2-1, with 7 bases aligning to TRBD1. The CDR3 has 14 residues. Looked up from germline, CDR1 is SGHNT and CDR2 is YENEEA. Unmatched junction bases numbered 2, after V lost 1 base and J lost 5 bases. CDR3 loop: CASSLGGQNNEQFF. The DNA of the CDR3 is TGTGCCAGCAGCTTAGGGGGACAGAACAATGAGCAGTTCTTC.

The chain employs TRBV11-2 and TRBJ2-3; D might be TRBD1 (6 bases). Trimming pared 4 bases from V and 2 bases from J, leaving 13 bases between. From germline, CDR1 is SGHAT and CDR2 FQNNGV. CDR3 length: 15 amino acids. Here the CDR3 reads CASSSDRAHTDTQYF. The CDR3 region has the DNA TGTGCCAGCAGCTCGGACAGAGCTCACACAGATACGCAGTATTTT.

This clone was recorded once. The rearrangement links TRBV10-3 to TRBJ1-2; D gene unclear. Germline-derived CDR1 and CDR2 are ENHRY and SYGVKD. The CDR3 has 13 amino acids. V was pared by 7 bases and J by 8 bases, with 17 bases between. For the CDR3, the DNA is TGTGCCATCAAGAGGAGCGAGGGTCGGGGCTACACCTTC. Its protein product is CAIKRSEGRGYTF.

The rearrangement uses TRBV7-2 and TRBJ1-1; no firm D call. There are 13 residues in the CDR3. Germline V gene lookup returns CDR1 SGHTA and CDR2 FQGNSA. The V and J ends lost 2 bases and 0 bases respectively, with 4 bases between them. The CDR3 loop reads CASSLRMNTEAFF. CDR3 in DNA: TGTGCCAGCAGCTTACGTATGAACACTGAAGCTTTCTTT.

The chain carries TRBV5-1 and TRBJ1-1, with TRBD1 as a possible D gene (5 bases). With 5 bases removed from V and 2 bases from J, the gap between germline ends came to 10 bases. This CDR3 contains 13 residues. Germline V CDR1 and CDR2: SGHRS, YFSETQ. CDR3 region: CASRVGGNTEAFF. The DNA for the CDR3 is TGCGCCAGCAGGGTCGGGGGAAACACTGAAGCTTTCTTT. Looking up the rest from reference TRBV5-1 and TRBJ1-1 gives the full variable domain: KAGVTQTPRYLIKTRGQQVTLSCSPISGHRSVSWYQQTPGQGLQFLFEYFSETQRNKGNFPGRFSGRQFSNSRSEMNVSTLELGDSALYLCASRVGGNTEAFFGQGTRLTVV.

This chain uses TRBV18 with TRBJ2-1; 10 nucleotides align to TRBD2. CDR3 length equals 16 residues. Germline CDR1 and CDR2: KGHSH and LQKENI. J gave up 3 bases and V 3 bases, and 5 bases lay outside the gene matches. Here the CDR3 DNA reads TGTGCCAGCTCACCCGAGGCTAGCGGGGGCTACAATGAGCAGTTCTTC. Protein sequence: CASSPEASGGYNEQFF.

The gene calls are TRBV18 and TRBJ2-1; D is unresolved. The CDR3 is made up of 14 amino acids. Germline lookup yields CDR1 KGHSH and CDR2 LQKENI. V was pared by 2 bases and J by 9 bases, with 14 bases between. In DNA, the CDR3 is TGTGCCAGCTCACCAATTCCAGGTATAGGTGAGCAGTTCTTC. Protein: CASSPIPGIGEQFF.

The V gene is TRBV20-1, the J gene TRBJ2-7; D is unresolved. The CDR3 loop spans 9 amino acids. Trimming stripped 5 bases from V and 9 bases from J, with 8 bases between. Per germline, CDR1 DFQATT and CDR2 SNEGSKA (reference sequence). CDR3 residues: CSAGFSQYF. CDR3 bases: TGCAGTGCTGGTTTTTCGCAGTACTTC.

In DNA form, the CDR3 reads TGTGCCAGCAGCTTACTGGCGGGAGCGGCTAGGAATGAGCAGTTCTTC. Amino acids: CASSLLAGAARNEQFF. The V call is TRBV11-2, the J call TRBJ2-1; the match to TRBD2 covers 7 bases. The CDR3 is made up of 16 amino acids. Trimming took 2 bases from V and 7 from J; bases not matched to a gene: 11. The germline gives CDR1 SGHAT, CDR2 FQNNGV.

The chain combines TRBV19 with TRBJ2-2; D perhaps matches TRBD1 (6 bases). Germline CDR1 reads LNHDA; CDR2 reads SQIVND (reference sequence). The CDR3 sequence is 12 residues long. Trimming stripped 8 bases from V and 7 bases from J, with 11 bases between. In DNA, the CDR3 is TGTGCCAGTGCCAGGGGTGTCGGGGAGCTGTTTTTT. This sequence encodes CASARGVGELFF.

The chain uses TRBV5-8 and TRBJ1-5; D is uncertain. Trimming shortened V by 0 bases and J by 5 bases, and 12 bases separated the two germline ends. Per germline, CDR1 SGHTS and CDR2 YDEGEE. The CDR3 has 15 residues. The CDR3 sequence is CASSLAGVGYQPQHF. The DNA for the CDR3 is TGTGCCAGCAGCTTGGCCGGTGTCGGATATCAGCCCCAGCATTTT.

The chain has TRBV6-5 and TRBJ1-2, with D maybe TRBD1 (6 bases). CDR1 is MNHEY and CDR2 is SVGAGI in the germline V gene. The CDR3 totals 14 residues. V lost 5 bases to trimming and J lost 5 bases, with 15 bases between them. The CDR3 region has the DNA TGTGCCAGCAGTCCCCGGGGGCGAAGATATGGCTACACCTTC. It yields the protein CASSPRGRRYGYTF.

The J gene is TRBJ1-2, the V gene TRBV18; D is uncertain. CDR1 and CDR2 from the germline V gene are KGHSH and LQKENI. This CDR3 comprises 13 residues. Trimming removed 1 base at V and 9 bases at J, with 12 bases between. CDR3 loop: CASSPQIESSYTF. CDR3 bases: TGTGCCAGCTCACCACAAATCGAATCTAGCTACACCTTC.

This chain links TRBV5-8 with TRBJ2-3, with 11 bases identical to TRBD2. Germline lookup yields CDR1 SGHTS and CDR2 YDEGEE. The CDR3 is 18 residues long. Trimming took 4 bases from V and 2 from J; bases not matched to a gene: 12. In DNA form, the CDR3 reads TGTGCCAGCAGCAGTACCGGGACTAGCGGACGATTCACAGATACGCAGTATTTT. Encoded protein: CASSSTGTSGRFTDTQYF. The entire variable domain, with the rest obtained from reference TRBV5-8 and TRBJ2-3, is as follows: EAGVTQSPTHLIKTRGQQATLRCSPISGHTSVYWYQQALGLGLQFLLWYDEGEERNRGNFPPRFSGRQFPNYSSELNVNALELEDSALYLCASSSTGTSGRFTDTQYFGPGTRLTVL.

CDR3 protein: CASTSQETQYF. DNA for the CDR3: TGTGCCAGCACAAGTCAAGAGACCCAGTACTTC. The chain employs TRBV6-1 and TRBJ2-5; no reliable D call. The CDR3 length is 11 residues. The germline V gene has CDR1 MNHNS and CDR2 SASEGT. V lost 7 bases and J 2 bases, leaving 5 bases between the germline ends.

V usage is TRBV5-1 and J usage is TRBJ2-5, with D hard to call. Germline V CDR1 and CDR2: SGHRS, YFSETQ. Deletions cut 2 bases from V and 5 bases from J, with 13 bases between. CDR3 length: 14 amino acids. The CDR3 reads CASSFGSGLETQYF. CDR3 nucleotides: TGCGCCAGCAGCTTTGGGTCGGGTCTTGAGACCCAGTACTTC.

The chain couples TRBV4-3 to TRBJ2-7; D is possibly TRBD1 (5 bases). Looked up from germline, CDR1 is LGHNA and CDR2 is YSLEER. Trimming shortened V by 1 base and J by 3 bases, and 13 bases separated the two germline ends. The CDR3 spans 15 residues. CDR3 DNA: TGCGCCAGCAGCCAAGGTTGGGCAGGGATCTACGAGCAGTACTTC. Translated, it gives CASSQGWAGIYEQYF.

The chain joins TRBV6-1 to TRBJ1-1; D is unresolved. Trimming removed 10 bases from V and 13 bases from J, with 19 bases in between. The V gene's germline CDR1 is MNHNS and CDR2 SASEGT. The CDR3 covers 11 residues. CDR3 sequence reads: CATAVAVLGFF. The CDR3 nucleotides are TGTGCCACCGCCGTTGCAGTCCTCGGTTTCTTT.

The J gene is TRBJ2-7, the V gene TRBV21-1. TRBV21-1 is listed as a pseudogene. This CDR3 contains 14 residues. The CDR3 is CASSKPADPYEQYF. The CDR3 DNA reads as TGTGCCAGCAGCAAACCCGCAGACCCCTACGAGCAGTACTTC.